This T cell receptor beta chain stems from a study of blood T cells in healthy people across ages. General study points: Measured against age, TCR beta diversity per million T cells decreased in a roughly linear manner. Researchers report that TCR beta diversity correlated strongly with naive T cell percentage.

A word on this clonotype: Its antigen remains unknown.

Trimming at V came to 3 bases and at J to 0 bases, leaving 10 bases not matched to a gene. Germline V gene sequence: CDR1 DFQATT, CDR2 SNEGSKA (reference sequence). This CDR3 spans 16 amino acids. For the second PCR, which ran for 7 to 11 cycles, a sample-barcoded 5' primer and a J-beta primer mix were used. TCRdb ran MiXCR on the 5' RACE reads and lists one entry per CDR3 protein. Among almost 1 million distinct CDR3 sequences listed, about 51% were seen once. Sequenced material: blood. This chain connects TRBV20-1 to TRBJ2-5, with 7 bases identical to TRBD2. The source of this sequence is a woman in her sixties in good health. The CDR3 sequence is CSARGGLVVNQETQYF. The CDR3 DNA follows: TGCAGTGCTAGGGGAGGACTAGTAGTTAACCAAGAGACCCAGTACTTC.